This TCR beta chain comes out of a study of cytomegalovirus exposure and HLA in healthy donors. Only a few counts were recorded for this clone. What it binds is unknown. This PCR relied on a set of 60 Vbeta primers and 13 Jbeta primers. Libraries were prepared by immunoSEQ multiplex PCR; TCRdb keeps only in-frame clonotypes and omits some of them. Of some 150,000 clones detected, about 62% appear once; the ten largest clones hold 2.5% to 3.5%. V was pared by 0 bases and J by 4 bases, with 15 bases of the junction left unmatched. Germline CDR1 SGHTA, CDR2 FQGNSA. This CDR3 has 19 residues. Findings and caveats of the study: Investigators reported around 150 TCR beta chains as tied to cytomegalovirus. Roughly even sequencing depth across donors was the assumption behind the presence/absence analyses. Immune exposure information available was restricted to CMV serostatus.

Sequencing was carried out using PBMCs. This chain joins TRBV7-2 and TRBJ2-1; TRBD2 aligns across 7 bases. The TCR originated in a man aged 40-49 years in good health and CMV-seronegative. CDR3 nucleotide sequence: TGTGCCAGCAGCTTAGCGCTTGTTCAGCGGGGAAAGAGGTACAATGAGCAGTTCTTC. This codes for CASSLALVQRGKRYNEQFF.